The next 20 T cell receptor beta chains were all read from a single sample in a study of PD-1 blockade in classical Hodgkin lymphoma. Assay used: immunoSEQ multiplex PCR; TCRdb lists only in-frame clones, some missing. The data show approximately 99,000 clones, 70% to 90% seen once. All patients relapsed after autologous stem cell transplantation, and brentuximab vedotin exposure varied. The material was peripheral blood mononuclear cells (PBMCs), obtained before the second cycle of nivolumab. These receptors were obtained from a human donor with classical Hodgkin lymphoma.

This chain connects TRBV5-6 to TRBJ2-3; D is unclear. The ends were cut back, 2 bases at V and 0 bases at J, with 10 bases in the middle. The CDR3 sequence is 15 residues long. Germline V lookup: CDR1 SGHDT, CDR2 YYEEEE. CDR3 nucleotide sequence: TGTGCCAGCAGCTTCCGGGCCACTAGCACAGATACGCAGTATTTT. The encoded protein is CASSFRATSTDTQYF.

The count of this clone is one. The V gene is TRBV4-3, the J gene TRBJ1-2; D ambiguous. The CDR3 has 15 residues. V lost 0 bases, J lost 4 bases, and 12 bases lay in between. Germline CDR1 and CDR2: LGHNA and YSLEER. CDR3 coding DNA: TGCGCCAGCAGCCAAGAGTTGCCCGATTCCTATGGCTACACCTTC. Amino acids: CASSQELPDSYGYTF.

V usage is TRBV27 and J usage is TRBJ2-1, with a tentative D call TRBD2 (5 bases). The V and J ends lost 2 bases and 3 bases respectively, with 8 bases between them. CDR1 is MNHEY, CDR2 SMNVEV, per germline (reference sequence). This CDR3 contains 14 residues. DNA for the CDR3: TGTGCCAGCAGTTTAGGAGCGGACTACAATGAGCAGTTCTTC. It specifies CASSLGADYNEQFF.

The genes are TRBV19 and TRBJ1-1; the D gene is possibly TRBD1 (6 bases). V shed 6 bases and J shed 1 base, with 12 bases lying between them. The CDR3 is 14 amino acids. In germline, CDR1 is LNHDA, CDR2 SQIVND (reference sequence). This CDR3 reads CASSVGQSNTEAFF. CDR3 nucleotide sequence: TGTGCCAGTAGCGTCGGACAGTCGAACACTGAAGCTTTCTTT.

This sequence joins TRBV6-6 and TRBJ1-2, with TRBD1 matching 7 bases. J was trimmed by 8 bases and V by 6 bases; bases with no gene match: 18. This CDR3 contains 16 residues. The V gene's germline CDR1 is MNHNY and CDR2 SVGAGI (reference sequence). The CDR3 sequence is CASSQINRGLTGGYTF. CDR3 sequence (DNA): TGTGCCAGCAGCCAGATAAACAGGGGCCTCACGGGAGGCTACACCTTC.

V usage is TRBV19 and J usage is TRBJ1-4; possibly TRBD1 for D (5 bases). Germline V CDR1 and CDR2: LNHDA, SQIVND (reference sequence). The length of the CDR3 is 16 residues. Trimming removed 8 bases from V and 1 base from J, with 17 bases in between. The CDR3 DNA sequence: TGTGCCAGTTCGGGAGACAGAAGCATAACTAATGAAAAACTGTTTTTT. Translation gives CASSGDRSITNEKLFF.

The chain links TRBV5-1 to TRBJ2-7; TRBD2 agrees at 9 bases. CDR3 length equals 15 residues. Germline assignment: CDR1 SGHRS and CDR2 YFSETQ. With V trimmed by 0 bases and J by 7 bases, 8 bases remained unmatched. CDR3 bases: TGCGCCAGCAGCTTGGATACAGGGGCGGGAGGGGAGCAGTACTTC. This codes for CASSLDTGAGGEQYF.

The V gene is TRBV4-3, the J gene TRBJ2-2; 12 nucleotides match TRBD2. CDR3 length: 18 residues. Trimming at V came to 0 bases and at J to 0 bases, leaving 2 bases not matched to a gene. The germline CDR1 and CDR2 sequences are LGHNA and YSLEER. The CDR3 DNA sequence: TGCGCCAGCAGCCAAGATCGACTAGCGGGGGCGAACACCGGGGAGCTGTTTTTT. Translating gives CASSQDRLAGANTGELFF.

This rearrangement joins TRBV6-5 to TRBJ2-3; 14 positions match TRBD2. V was pared by 4 bases and J by 15 bases, with 3 bases of the junction left unmatched. CDR1 MNHEY and CDR2 SVGAGI come from the germline V gene. This CDR3 spans 12 amino acids. This chain's CDR3 is CASSWGLAGVYF. CDR3 nucleotide sequence: TGTGCCAGCAGTTGGGGACTAGCGGGAGTATATTTT.

The J gene is TRBJ2-7, the V gene TRBV5-6; D unclear. Trimming pared 4 bases from V and 6 bases from J, leaving 14 bases between. Germline V gene data show CDR1 as SGHDT and CDR2 as YYEEEE. This CDR3 region has 13 residues. The CDR3 nucleotides read TGTGCCAGCAGCATTCTGATGAGCTCCGAGCAGTACTTC. Its translation is CASSILMSSEQYF.

CDR3 loop: CASSLAGLAFF. Written as DNA, the CDR3 is TGTGCCAGCAGCTTGGCCGGCTTAGCTTTCTTT. V is TRBV5-6 and J is TRBJ1-1; unclear D gene. V was trimmed by 0 bases and J by 10 bases, leaving 7 bases between them. Germline V gives CDR1 SGHDT, CDR2 YYEEEE. The CDR3 extends over 11 amino acids.

The chain recombines TRBV27 with TRBJ1-4, with a tentative D call TRBD1 (6 bases). Trimming removed 2 bases at V and 2 bases at J, with 18 bases between. This CDR3 spans 18 amino acids. CDR1 and CDR2 from the germline V gene are MNHEY and SMNVEV (reference sequence). CDR3 DNA: TGTGCCAGCAGTTTAATTGCGTGGGGGCTGGTGACTAATGAAAAACTGTTTTTT. This codes for CASSLIAWGLVTNEKLFF.

The chain couples TRBV5-6 to TRBJ1-1; perhaps TRBD1 as D (5 bases). Trimming pared 1 base from V and 1 base from J, leaving 8 bases between. The CDR3 is 14 residues long. From germline, CDR1 is SGHDT and CDR2 YYEEEE. CDR3 coding DNA: TGTGCCAGCAGCTTGTCAGGGCGGAACACTGAAGCTTTCTTT. Its translation: CASSLSGRNTEAFF. The whole variable domain, remainder taken from reference TRBV5-6 and TRBJ1-1, is DAGVTQSPTHLIKTRGQQVTLRCSPKSGHDTVSWYQQALGQGPQFIFQYYEEEERQRGNFPDRFSGHQFPNYSSELNVNALLLGDSALYLCASSLSGRNTEAFFGQGTRLTVV.

This clone was detected only once. The rearrangement joins TRBV4-3 to TRBJ2-7; D possibly corresponds to TRBD1 (5 bases). There are 16 residues in the CDR3. Germline V gene lookup returns CDR1 LGHNA and CDR2 YSLEER. Trimming left V 3 bases short and J 1 base short, with 16 bases between. The DNA of the CDR3 is TGCGCCAGCAGCCACGGATGGGCCCAGGGTTCCTACGAGCAGTACTTC. Its translation: CASSHGWAQGSYEQYF.

The chain is built from TRBV7-9 and TRBJ2-3; TRBD1 aligns across 7 bases. V lost 5 bases and J lost 3; bases outside the gene matches: 8. The CDR3 is 15 residues long. From germline, CDR1 is SEHNR and CDR2 FQNEAQ (reference sequence). DNA for the CDR3: TGTGCCAGCAGCATTCGACAGGGAACGACAGATACGCAGTATTTT. As protein: CASSIRQGTTDTQYF.

V and J are TRBV7-2 and TRBJ2-3, with D uncertain. The CDR3 sequence is 17 residues long. Per germline, CDR1 SGHTA and CDR2 FQGNSA. V lost 0 bases, J lost 2 bases, and 15 bases lay in between. The CDR3 DNA reads as TGTGCCAGCAGCTTAGCCGTCGCTGTCCTACCCACAGATACGCAGTATTTT. Amino acids: CASSLAVAVLPTDTQYF.

The CDR3 sequence is CASGEGRDNEQFF. The DNA for the CDR3 is TGTGCTAGTGGTGAGGGGCGCGACAATGAGCAGTTCTTC. The J gene is TRBJ2-1, the V gene TRBV12-5; D could derive from TRBD1 or TRBD2 (5 bases each). This CDR3 has 13 residues. Trimming removed 5 bases from V and 5 bases from J, with 10 bases in between. CDR1 is LGHNT, CDR2 FRNRAP, per germline.

This clone showed up just once. The rearrangement joins TRBV7-6 to TRBJ1-2; possible D gene TRBD1, 6 bases. The CDR3 covers 13 residues. CDR1 SGHVS and CDR2 FNYEAQ come from the germline V gene. V was trimmed by 5 bases and J by 4 bases, leaving 11 bases between them. The CDR3 sequence: CASSPGQTYGYTF. In DNA, the CDR3 is TGTGCCAGCAGCCCCGGACAGACCTATGGCTACACCTTC.

The genes are TRBV5-1 and TRBJ2-5; 7 nucleotides align to TRBD1. CDR3 size: 15 residues. J was trimmed by 4 bases and V by 2 bases; bases with no gene match: 8. CDR1 is SGHRS and CDR2 is YFSETQ in the germline V gene. In nucleotides, the CDR3 is TGCGCCAGCAGCTTTAGGCAGGGGGATGGAGAGACCCAGTACTTC. As protein: CASSFRQGDGETQYF.

This chain joins TRBV6-5 and TRBJ1-3; D possibly corresponds to TRBD1 (6 bases). This CDR3 is 15 amino acids long. Germline CDR1 reads MNHEY; CDR2 reads SVGAGI. Trimming stripped 5 bases from V and 4 bases from J, with 15 bases between. The CDR3 DNA reads as TGTGCCAGCAGTCCCGGACAGATTGCGGGAAACACCATATATTTT. This codes for CASSPGQIAGNTIYF.